This T cell receptor beta chain was captured in a study of cytomegalovirus exposure and HLA in healthy donors. TCRdb's table, derived via immunoSEQ multiplex PCR, lists solely in-frame clones and lacks some. Seen here are 150,000 to 200,000 clones, 65% to 90% observed once, and the top ten hold around 2.1%. With regard to this clone: The antigen is not known.

The donors belonged to the roughly 110-subject validation cohort, separate from the roughly 670-subject first cohort. The length of the CDR3 is 14 residues. V shed 0 bases and J shed 2 bases, with 8 bases lying between them. The germline gives CDR1 SGHDT, CDR2 YYEEEE. Overall study findings and caveats: Most TCR sequences were seen very rarely across donors, but some public TCRs occurred in many.

The chain has TRBV5-6 and TRBJ1-2, with a tentative D call TRBD1 (5 bases). Source material: PBMCs. The receptor comes from a woman between 18 and 30 years old in good health and CMV-seronegative. The CDR3 sequence is CASSLDRKNYGYTF. The CDR3 DNA follows: TGTGCCAGCAGCTTGGACAGGAAGAACTATGGCTACACCTTC. The variable domain in full, with the rest retrieved from reference TRBV5-6 and TRBJ1-2, is DAGVTQSPTHLIKTRGQQVTLRCSPKSGHDTVSWYQQALGQGPQFIFQYYEEEERQRGNFPDRFSGHQFPNYSSELNVNALLLGDSALYLCASSLDRKNYGYTFGSGTRLTVV.